These 22 T cell receptor beta chains share one sample of origin, sequenced in a study of cytomegalovirus exposure and HLA in healthy donors. Amplification used 60 Vbeta primers and 13 Jbeta primers. Here immunoSEQ multiplex PCR was the method, and the copy in TCRdb shows in-frame clones only, minus some. The profile shows approximately 140,000 clones, 55% to 70% of them singletons. What was sequenced was PBMCs. These receptors were taken from a woman aged 55-69 years in good health and CMV-seropositive.

The gene calls are TRBV11-1 and TRBJ2-1, with D possibly being TRBD1 (5 bases). V gave up 5 bases and J gave up 0 bases, with 11 bases separating them. The germline V gene encodes CDR1 SGHAT and CDR2 FQDESV (reference sequence). CDR3 length equals 15 residues. Here the CDR3 reads CASSPTASSYNEQFF. The CDR3 DNA reads as TGTGCCAGCAGCCCGACAGCGAGCTCCTACAATGAGCAGTTCTTC. The full variable domain, its missing parts supplied by reference TRBV11-1 and TRBJ2-1, is EAEVAQSPRYKITEKSQAVAFWCDPISGHATLYWYRQILGQGPELLVQFQDESVVDDSQLPKDRFSAERLKGVDSTLKIQPAELGDSAMYLCASSPTASSYNEQFFGPGTRLTVL.

The chain couples TRBV6-1 to TRBJ2-7; TRBD1 is a possible D gene (6 bases). The germline V gene has CDR1 MNHNS and CDR2 SASEGT. CDR3 size: 12 residues. Trimming removed 0 bases at V and 12 bases at J, with 12 bases between. The CDR3 region is CASSEAPRGWYF. Written as DNA, the CDR3 is TGTGCCAGCAGTGAAGCTCCTAGGGGGTGGTACTTC.

Here the CDR3 DNA reads TGTGCCAGTAGTATGGGTGCTAGGAGCGGTGTCTACGAGCAGTACTTC. The encoded protein is CASSMGARSGVYEQYF. The chain recombines TRBV19 with TRBJ2-7, with a tentative D call TRBD2 (5 bases). Looked up from germline, CDR1 is LNHDA and CDR2 is SQIVND (reference sequence). V lost 3 bases to trimming and J lost 3 bases, with 18 bases between them. The CDR3 is 16 amino acids.

The chain employs TRBV28 and TRBJ1-1, with 8 bases identical to TRBD1. The CDR3 spans 18 residues. CDR1 and CDR2 from the germline V gene are MDHEN and SYDVKM. V trimming: 3 bases; J trimming: 3 bases; junction bases outside the gene matches: 15. As DNA, the CDR3 is TGTGCCAGCAGTTTCCCCCCCACAGGGGGTCTGGGGCACACTGAAGCTTTCTTT. Its translation is CASSFPPTGGLGHTEAFF.

The chain uses TRBV28 and TRBJ2-5; D is possibly TRBD2 (6 bases). The CDR3 totals 15 residues. CDR1 MDHEN and CDR2 SYDVKM come from the germline V gene. Trimming took 6 bases from V and 4 from J, leaving 18 bases between them. Written as DNA, the CDR3 is TGTGCCAGCAGCAGGGCCCAGACTAGGCGAGAGACCCAGTACTTC. Translation: CASSRAQTRRETQYF. The full variable domain, with the rest looked up from reference TRBV28 and TRBJ2-5, is DVKVTQSSRYLVKRTGEKVFLECVQDMDHENMFWYRQDPGLGLRLIYFSYDVKMKEKGDIPEGYSVSREKKERFSLILESASTNQTSMYLCASSRAQTRRETQYFGPGTRLLVL.

The V call is TRBV7-3, the J call TRBJ2-1; 8 bases line up with TRBD2. V was pared by 1 base and J by 8 bases, with 13 bases of the junction left unmatched. The CDR3 totals 17 residues. Germline V gene sequence: CDR1 SGHTA, CDR2 FQGTGA. CDR3: CASSLMARASGPDEQFF. CDR3 bases: TGTGCCAGCAGCTTAATGGCTAGGGCTAGCGGGCCCGATGAGCAGTTCTTC.

The CDR3 spells CASSADRDTQYF. The CDR3 region has the DNA TGTGCCAGCAGCGCGGACAGGGATACGCAGTATTTT. The V and J genes are TRBV9 and TRBJ2-3, with TRBD1 matching 7 bases. J was trimmed by 6 bases and V by 3 bases; bases with no gene match: 1. This CDR3 has 12 amino acids. Germline CDR1 is SGDLS and CDR2 is YYNGEE. Full variable domain (missing parts from reference TRBV9 and TRBJ2-3): DSGVTQTPKHLITATGQRVTLRCSPRSGDLSVYWYQQSLDQGLQFLIQYYNGEERAKGNILERFSAQQFPDLHSELNLSSLELGDSALYFCASSADRDTQYFGPGTRLTVL.

This clone was found a few times. The chain uses TRBV6-1 and TRBJ1-1; possible D gene TRBD1, 6 bases. The CDR3 runs 14 residues. The germline gives CDR1 MNHNS, CDR2 SASEGT. Trimming removed 7 bases from V and 0 bases from J, with 12 bases in between. CDR3 sequence reads: CASIPDRMNTEAFF. The DNA for the CDR3 is TGTGCCAGCATCCCAGACAGGATGAACACTGAAGCTTTCTTT.

The V call is TRBV7-6, the J call TRBJ2-7, with a possible D match to TRBD2 (6 bases). In germline, CDR1 is SGHVS, CDR2 FNYEAQ. The length of the CDR3 is 13 residues. V was cut by 5 bases and J by 2 bases, with 10 bases left in between. The CDR3 region is CASSQGGTYEQYF. The CDR3 DNA reads TGTGCCAGCAGCCAGGGAGGTACCTACGAGCAGTACTTC. Combining the CDR3 with reference TRBV7-6 and TRBJ2-7 gives the whole variable domain GAGVSQSPRYKVTKRGQDVALRCDPISGHVSLYWYRQALGQGPEFLTYFNYEAQQDKSGLPNDRFSAERPEGSISTLTIQRTEQRDSAMYRCASSQGGTYEQYFGPGTRLTVT.

This clone was observed a handful of times. This chain links TRBV7-9 with TRBJ2-3; TRBD2 might be the D (6 bases). This CDR3 comprises 15 residues. Looked up from germline, CDR1 is SEHNR and CDR2 is FQNEAQ (reference sequence). Trimming shortened V by 1 base and J by 4 bases, and 12 bases separated the two germline ends. The CDR3 region has the DNA TGTGCCAGCAGCTTAGGTCCGGGAGTGGCAGATACGCAGTATTTT. Protein product: CASSLGPGVADTQYF.

With regard to this clone: A read error may account for a junction end that differs from germline. The chain is built from TRBV7-7 and TRBJ2-1; 12 nucleotides align to TRBD2. The CDR3 contains 17 residues. CDR1 and CDR2 (germline): SSHAT, FNYEAQ (reference sequence). The CDR3 DNA reads TGTGCTAGCAGCACACTAGCGGGAGGCCTACCCCCCAATGAGCAGTTCTTC. Encoded protein: CASSTLAGGLPPNEQFF. Complete variable domain (other parts from reference TRBV7-7 and TRBJ2-1): GAGVSQSPRYKVTKRGQDVTLRCDPISSHATLYWYQQALGQGPEFLTYFNYEAQPDKSGLPSDRFSAERPEGSISTLTIQRTEQRDSAMYRCASSTLAGGLPPNEQFFGPGTRLTVL.

This chain uses TRBV19 with TRBJ1-1; TRBD1 is a possible D gene (6 bases). Germline V gene lookup returns CDR1 LNHDA and CDR2 SQIVND (reference sequence). The length of the CDR3 is 16 residues. V lost 1 base, J lost 1 base, and 13 bases lay in between. CDR3 DNA sequence: TGTGCCAGTAGTATAGCCAACATCAGGGGGAACACTGAAGCTTTCTTT. This translates into CASSIANIRGNTEAFF. Complete variable domain (other parts from reference TRBV19 and TRBJ1-1): DGGITQSPKYLFRKEGQNVTLSCEQNLNHDAMYWYRQDPGQGLRLIYYSQIVNDFQKGDIAEGYSVSREKKESFPLTVTSAQKNPTAFYLCASSIANIRGNTEAFFGQGTRLTVV.

V usage is TRBV7-2 and J usage is TRBJ2-5; 12 nucleotides match TRBD1. The CDR3 is 15 residues long. J gave up 5 bases and V 0 bases, and 1 base lay outside the gene matches. Germline V gene sequence: CDR1 SGHTA, CDR2 FQGNSA. DNA for the CDR3: TGTGCCAGCAGCTTAGCGGGACAGGGGGCCGAGACCCAGTACTTC. Translating it yields CASSLAGQGAETQYF.

V and J are TRBV30 and TRBJ2-1; 9 bases are shared with TRBD2. There are 15 residues in the CDR3. Germline loops: CDR1 GTSNPN, CDR2 SVGIG (reference sequence). V gave up 7 bases and J gave up 4 bases; unmatched junction bases: 11. For the CDR3, the DNA is TGTGCCTCCTTAGCGGGAGTGTCATGGTACAATGAGCAGTTCTTC. This translates into CASLAGVSWYNEQFF.

This clone was seen a few times. The chain recombines TRBV9 with TRBJ2-7; 11 bases are a match to TRBD2. The CDR3 consists of 14 residues. Germline V gene data show CDR1 as SGDLS and CDR2 as YYNGEE. V lost 3 bases and J lost 3; bases outside the gene matches: 2. The CDR3 DNA follows: TGTGCCAGCAGCGGTAGCGGGAGGGGCTACGAGCAGTACTTC. Translation gives CASSGSGRGYEQYF.

The chain combines TRBV7-2 with TRBJ2-3; D unclear. Trimming took off 2 bases at V and 8 bases at J, with 8 bases between the two ends. CDR3 length: 12 residues. CDR1 is SGHTA and CDR2 is FQGNSA in the germline V gene. This chain's CDR3 is CASSLSLRTQYF. CDR3 DNA sequence: TGTGCCAGCAGCTTATCACTCCGTACGCAGTATTTT. The full variable domain, in which reference TRBV7-2 and TRBJ2-3 provide the parts outside the CDR3, is GAGVSQSPSNKVTEKGKDVELRCDPISGHTALYWYRQSLGQGLEFLIYFQGNSAPDKSGLPSDRFSAERTGGSVSTLTIQRTQQEDSAVYLCASSLSLRTQYFGPGTRLTVL.

The CDR3 sequence: CASRTGSEAFF. DNA of the CDR3: TGTGCCAGCAGGACAGGGTCTGAAGCTTTCTTT. V is TRBV6-6 and J is TRBJ1-1, with 7 bases that match TRBD1. V lost 6 bases, J lost 6 bases, and 1 base stayed unmatched. Germline V gene sequence: CDR1 MNHNY, CDR2 SVGAGI (reference sequence). This CDR3 is 11 amino acids long.

This chain connects TRBV7-2 to TRBJ2-5; 9 bases are a match to TRBD1. The CDR3 spans 13 residues. Germline V gene lookup returns CDR1 SGHTA and CDR2 FQGNSA. J was trimmed by 7 bases and V by 7 bases; bases with no gene match: 7. CDR3 DNA: TGTGCCAGCACCGAAACAGGGGGCCGGACCCAGTACTTC. This codes for CASTETGGRTQYF.

V usage is TRBV19 and J usage is TRBJ1-5; tentatively, D is TRBD1 (6 bases). The V gene's germline CDR1 is LNHDA and CDR2 SQIVND (reference sequence). The V end lost 10 bases, the J end lost 6 bases, and 16 bases lay between the germline ends. This CDR3 comprises 13 residues. As DNA, the CDR3 is TGTGCCACAGAACAGGGATCGGGTCAGCCCCAGCATTTT. Translated, it gives CATEQGSGQPQHF.

This clone was seen only a few times. This rearrangement joins TRBV7-3 to TRBJ2-5, with D possibly TRBD2 on 6 matching bases. Germline assignment: CDR1 SGHTA and CDR2 FQGTGA. V was shortened by 2 bases and J by 5 bases, with 9 bases between the two germline ends. The CDR3 totals 13 residues. The CDR3 loop is CASSLGGWETQYF. The CDR3 DNA sequence: TGTGCCAGCAGCTTAGGGGGGTGGGAGACCCAGTACTTC.

V and J are TRBV4-3 and TRBJ2-2; 11 bases align to TRBD1. This CDR3 has 17 amino acids. The V and J ends lost 4 bases and 3 bases, in that order; junction bases with no gene match: 7. Germline V gene lookup returns CDR1 LGHNA and CDR2 YSLEER. The DNA of the CDR3 is TGCGCCAGCAGCCCTGCTGGGACAGGGGGAGACACCGGGGAGCTGTTTTTT. This gives the protein CASSPAGTGGDTGELFF.

Only a few counts were recorded for this clone. This chain connects TRBV7-2 to TRBJ2-7; 10 bases are a match to TRBD1. The germline CDR1 and CDR2 sequences are SGHTA and FQGNSA. The CDR3 is 14 amino acids. Trimming at V came to 6 bases and at J to 6 bases, leaving 8 bases not matched to a gene. CDR3 bases: TGTGCCAGCAGTAGACAGGGGGCCTTGGGCGAGCAGTACTTC. It is translated as CASSRQGALGEQYF.